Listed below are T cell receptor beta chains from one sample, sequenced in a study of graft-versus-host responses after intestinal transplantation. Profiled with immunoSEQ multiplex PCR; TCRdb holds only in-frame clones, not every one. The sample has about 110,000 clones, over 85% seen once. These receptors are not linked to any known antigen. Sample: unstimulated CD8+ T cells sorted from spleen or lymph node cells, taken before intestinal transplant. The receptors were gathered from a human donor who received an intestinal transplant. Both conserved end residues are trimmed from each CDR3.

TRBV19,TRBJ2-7,ASSIKGLSYEQY
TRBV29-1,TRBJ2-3,SVAYAAGSSDTTQFLGSTDTQY
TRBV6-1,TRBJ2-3,ASSDTTSGIRGTDTQY
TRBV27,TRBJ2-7,ASSLRSPLEFYEQY
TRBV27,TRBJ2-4,ASSFRAKNIQY
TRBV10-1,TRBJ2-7,ASSESPIDRDFSDEQY
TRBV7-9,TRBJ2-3,ASSLDPGLAETADTQY
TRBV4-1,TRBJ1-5,ASSPGQGDNQPQH
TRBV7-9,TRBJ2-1,ASSLTHTPYNEQF
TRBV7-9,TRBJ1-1,ASSAGQGLNTEAF
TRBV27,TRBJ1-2,ASSSPGGGGYT
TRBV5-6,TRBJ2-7,ASSLAASRDYEQY
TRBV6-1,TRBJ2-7,ASSEIGGPQNEQY
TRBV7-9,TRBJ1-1,ASSLLSVVEAF
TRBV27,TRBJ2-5,ASNPTSGTQETQY
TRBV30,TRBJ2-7,ASREGLSYEQY
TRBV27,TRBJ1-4,ASSLAGGVEKLF
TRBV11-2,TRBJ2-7,ASSLSGRPYEQY
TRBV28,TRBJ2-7,ASSVVGQSYEQY
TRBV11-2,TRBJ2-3,ASGGIAGGPGDTQY
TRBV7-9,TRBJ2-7,ASSFSPGEWEQY
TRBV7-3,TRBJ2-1,ASSLTGTANNEQF
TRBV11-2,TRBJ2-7,ASSSKRVEGQY
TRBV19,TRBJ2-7,ASSELAESYEQY
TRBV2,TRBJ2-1,ASRADSRQGGEQF
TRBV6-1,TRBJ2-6,ASTYGANVLT